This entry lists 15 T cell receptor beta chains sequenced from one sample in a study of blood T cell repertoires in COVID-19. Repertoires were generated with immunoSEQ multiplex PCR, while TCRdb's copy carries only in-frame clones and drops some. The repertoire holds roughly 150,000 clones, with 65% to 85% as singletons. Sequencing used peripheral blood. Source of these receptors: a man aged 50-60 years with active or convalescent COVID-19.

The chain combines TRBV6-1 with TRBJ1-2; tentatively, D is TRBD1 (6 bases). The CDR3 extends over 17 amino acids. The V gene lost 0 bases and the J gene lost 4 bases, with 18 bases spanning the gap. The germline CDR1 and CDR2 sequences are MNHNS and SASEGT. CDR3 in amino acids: CASSEAATGFRSYGYTF. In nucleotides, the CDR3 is TGTGCCAGCAGTGAAGCGGCTACAGGGTTTCGTTCCTATGGCTACACCTTC.

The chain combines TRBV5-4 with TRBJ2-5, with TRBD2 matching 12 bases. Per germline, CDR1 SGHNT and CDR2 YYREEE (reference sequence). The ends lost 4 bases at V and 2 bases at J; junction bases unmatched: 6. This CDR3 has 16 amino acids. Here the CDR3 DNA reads TGTGCCAGCAGCCTGGGACTAGCGGGCGATCAAGAGACCCAGTACTTC. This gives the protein CASSLGLAGDQETQYF. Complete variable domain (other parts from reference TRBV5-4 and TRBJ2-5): ETGVTQSPTHLIKTRGQQVTLRCSSQSGHNTVSWYQQALGQGPQFIFQYYREEENGRGNFPPRFSGLQFPNYSSELNVNALELDDSALYLCASSLGLAGDQETQYFGPGTRLLVL.

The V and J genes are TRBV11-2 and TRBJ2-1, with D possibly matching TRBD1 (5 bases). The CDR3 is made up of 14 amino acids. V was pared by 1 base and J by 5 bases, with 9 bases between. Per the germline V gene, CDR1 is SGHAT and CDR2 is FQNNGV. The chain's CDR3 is CASSLGRADNEQFF. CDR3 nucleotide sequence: TGTGCCAGCAGCTTAGGCAGGGCCGACAATGAGCAGTTCTTC.

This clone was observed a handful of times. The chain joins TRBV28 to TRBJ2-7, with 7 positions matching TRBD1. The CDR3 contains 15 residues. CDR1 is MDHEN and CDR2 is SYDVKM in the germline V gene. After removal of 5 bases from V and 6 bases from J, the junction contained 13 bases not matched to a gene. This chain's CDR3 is CASSRLRQGIGEQYF. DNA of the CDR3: TGTGCCAGCAGTCGATTGCGACAGGGTATCGGCGAGCAGTACTTC.

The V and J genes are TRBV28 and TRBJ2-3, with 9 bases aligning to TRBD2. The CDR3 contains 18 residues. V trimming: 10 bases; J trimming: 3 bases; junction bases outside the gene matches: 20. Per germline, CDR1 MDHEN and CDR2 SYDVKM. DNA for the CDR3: TGTGCCACCCAGTGGTGGGGCGGGAGGGCCTCTCGAACAGATACGCAGTATTTT. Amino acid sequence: CATQWWGGRASRTDTQYF.

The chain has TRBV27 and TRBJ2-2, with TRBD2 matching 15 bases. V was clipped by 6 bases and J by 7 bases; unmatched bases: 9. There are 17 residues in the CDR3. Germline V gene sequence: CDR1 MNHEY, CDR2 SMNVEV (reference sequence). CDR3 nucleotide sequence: TGTGCCAGCAGACCGGGACTAGCGGGAGGACCAAGCGGGGAGCTGTTTTTT. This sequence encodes CASRPGLAGGPSGELFF.

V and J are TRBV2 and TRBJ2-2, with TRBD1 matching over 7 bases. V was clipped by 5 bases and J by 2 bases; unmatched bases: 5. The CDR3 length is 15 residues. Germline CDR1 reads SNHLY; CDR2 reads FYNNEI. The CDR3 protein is CASSLQGRNTGELFF. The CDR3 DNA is TGTGCCAGCAGTCTACAGGGGCGAAACACCGGGGAGCTGTTTTTT.

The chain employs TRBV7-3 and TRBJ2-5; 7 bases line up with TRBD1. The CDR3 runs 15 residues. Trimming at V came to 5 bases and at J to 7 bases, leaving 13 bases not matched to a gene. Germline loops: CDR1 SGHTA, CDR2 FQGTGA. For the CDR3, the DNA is TGTGCCAGCAGCCCGGGGACAGCCCCCGAATCGACCCAGTACTTC. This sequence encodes CASSPGTAPESTQYF.

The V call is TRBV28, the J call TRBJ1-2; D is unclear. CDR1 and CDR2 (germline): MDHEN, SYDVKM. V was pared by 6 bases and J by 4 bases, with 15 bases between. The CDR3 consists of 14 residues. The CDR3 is CASSPSVEIYGYTF. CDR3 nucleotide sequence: TGTGCCAGCAGCCCCTCGGTCGAGATCTATGGCTACACCTTC.

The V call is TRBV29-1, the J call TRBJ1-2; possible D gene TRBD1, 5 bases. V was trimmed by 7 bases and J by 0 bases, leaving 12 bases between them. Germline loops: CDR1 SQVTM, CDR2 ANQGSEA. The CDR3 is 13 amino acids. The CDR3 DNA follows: TGCAGCGCCTCAGGGTTATCTAACTATGGCTACACCTTC. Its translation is CSASGLSNYGYTF.

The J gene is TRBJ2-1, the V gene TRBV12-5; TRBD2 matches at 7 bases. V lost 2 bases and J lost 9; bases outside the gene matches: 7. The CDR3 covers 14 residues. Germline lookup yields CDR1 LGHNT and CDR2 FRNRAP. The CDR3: CASGLPRGGSEQFF. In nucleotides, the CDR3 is TGTGCTAGTGGTTTGCCGAGGGGCGGGAGTGAGCAGTTCTTC.

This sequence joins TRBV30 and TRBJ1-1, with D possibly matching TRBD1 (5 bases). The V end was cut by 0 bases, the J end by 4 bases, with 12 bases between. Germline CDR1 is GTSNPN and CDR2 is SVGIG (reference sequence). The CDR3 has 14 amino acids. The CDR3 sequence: CAWSVRRDSTEAFF. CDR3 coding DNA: TGTGCCTGGAGTGTACGCAGGGATTCCACTGAAGCTTTCTTT.

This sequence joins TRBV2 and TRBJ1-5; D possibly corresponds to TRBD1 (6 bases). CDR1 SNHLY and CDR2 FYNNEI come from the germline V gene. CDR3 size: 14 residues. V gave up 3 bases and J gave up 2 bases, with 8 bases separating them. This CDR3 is CASSDRGGNQPQHF. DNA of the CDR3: TGTGCCAGCAGTGACAGGGGAGGCAATCAGCCCCAGCATTTT.

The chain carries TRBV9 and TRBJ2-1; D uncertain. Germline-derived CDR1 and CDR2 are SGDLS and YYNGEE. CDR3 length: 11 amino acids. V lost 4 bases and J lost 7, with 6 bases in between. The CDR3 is CASSSRNEQFF. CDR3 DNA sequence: TGTGCCAGCAGCTCCCGTAATGAGCAGTTCTTC.

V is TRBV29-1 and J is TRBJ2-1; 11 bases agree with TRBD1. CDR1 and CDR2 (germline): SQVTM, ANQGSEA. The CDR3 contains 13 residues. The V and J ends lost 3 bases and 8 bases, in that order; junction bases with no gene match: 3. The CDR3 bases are TGCAGCGTTGATTGGACAGGGGGCGATGAGCAGTTCTTC. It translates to CSVDWTGGDEQFF.